This T cell receptor (beta chain) was sequenced during a study of regulatory T cells in long-lasting Graves disease. For TCR beta, libraries came from iRepertoire HTBI primers and Arm-PCR of CDR3 regions. TCRdb recomputed calls from the multiplex PCR reads with MiXCR, one row per CDR3 protein. Of a few hundred thousand distinct CDR3 sequences listed, approximately 20% are singletons. The CDR3 covers 15 residues. V was clipped by 6 bases and J by 5 bases, with 17 bases between them. Looked up from germline, CDR1 is MNHNS and CDR2 is SASEGT. This sample's time point: persistent/refractory GD, antithyroid drugs over 5 years with positive TRAb. PBMC RNA was the source of the TCR library.

This TCR was sampled from a female donor with Graves disease. This chain connects TRBV6-1 to TRBJ1-5, with D perhaps matching TRBD1 (6 bases). The specimen was peripheral blood mononuclear cells (PBMCs), collected when the disease was refractory, from a patient treated with antithyroid drugs. In DNA form, the CDR3 reads TGTGCCAGCAGGAGGGACGGCGGGGGCGATCAGCCCCAGCATTTT. Translated: CASRRDGGGDQPQHF.